One sample yielded the 9 T cell receptor beta chains listed below, sequenced in a study of T cell responses to AZD1222 COVID-19 vaccine. Some clones are missing from TCRdb's copy, which holds only in-frame ones; the method was immunoSEQ multiplex PCR. The profile shows around 120,000 clones, roughly 91% of them singletons. Material: peripheral blood, obtained on day 0 of AZD1222 vaccination. The receptors originated from an adult in good health.

The V gene is TRBV5-4, the J gene TRBJ2-5, with TRBD1 matching 9 bases. CDR1 is SGHNT and CDR2 is YYREEE in the germline V gene (reference sequence). V dropped 3 bases and J dropped 5; count of bases not matched to a gene: 5. There are 14 residues in the CDR3. The CDR3 reads CASSSGQGTETQYF. The CDR3 nucleotides are TGTGCCAGCAGCTCCGGACAGGGGACCGAGACCCAGTACTTC.

In this sample, this clone turned up once. The V gene is TRBV3-1 (or the pseudogene TRBV3-2), the J gene TRBJ2-7; TRBD2 is a possible D gene (5 bases). This CDR3 contains 13 residues. The ends were cut back, 4 bases at V and 2 bases at J, with 9 bases in the middle. CDR1 is LGHDT and CDR2 is YNNKEL in the germline V gene (reference sequence). The DNA of the CDR3 is TGTGCCAGCAGCCCCTACGGGACCTACGAGCAGTACTTC. Amino acids: CASSPYGTYEQYF.

A single count supports this clone. The chain couples TRBV5-1 to TRBJ1-1; D is perhaps TRBD1 (6 bases). Germline CDR1 is SGHRS and CDR2 is YFSETQ. Trimming stripped 3 bases from V and 2 bases from J, with 11 bases between. The CDR3 runs to 14 residues. CDR3 nucleotides: TGCGCCAGCAGCTACAGGGTACCCAACACTGAAGCTTTCTTT. Its protein product is CASSYRVPNTEAFF.

J is TRBJ1-1 and V is TRBV7-8; unclear D gene. In germline, CDR1 is SGHVS, CDR2 FQNEAQ. The CDR3 has 13 amino acids. V dropped 5 bases and J dropped 1 base, with 8 bases sitting between them. In DNA, the CDR3 is TGTGCCAGCAGCCCCCGACCGAACACTGAAGCTTTCTTT. Protein: CASSPRPNTEAFF.

This clone has a single count. J is TRBJ2-5 and V is TRBV15; D is perhaps TRBD2 (6 bases). CDR3 length: 13 residues. Trimming removed 0 bases at V and 7 bases at J, with 9 bases between. Germline lookup yields CDR1 LNHNV and CDR2 YYDKDF (reference sequence). The CDR3 bases are TGTGCCACCAGCAGAGACCCCGGGGGGACCCAGTACTTC. Residues: CATSRDPGGTQYF.

This sequence joins TRBV12-3 or TRBV12-4 and TRBJ1-1; D remains unclear. The CDR3 totals 13 residues. Trimming left V 7 bases short and J 1 base short, with 10 bases between. CDR3 DNA sequence: TGTGCCAGCACCCTAGCCGAGAACACTGAAGCTTTCTTT. Translation: CASTLAENTEAFF.

The CDR3 region is CASSIRGGAGGYTF. The CDR3 nucleotides are TGTGCCAGTAGTATCAGAGGGGGCGCCGGGGGCTACACCTTC. This chain joins TRBV19 and TRBJ1-2; 7 bases align to TRBD1. With V trimmed by 3 bases and J by 8 bases, 9 bases remained unmatched. This CDR3 is built from 14 residues. CDR1 is LNHDA and CDR2 is SQIVND in the germline V gene (reference sequence).

The chain couples TRBV5-1 to TRBJ2-3, with 13 bases identical to TRBD2. Germline V CDR1 and CDR2: SGHRS, YFSETQ. There are 17 residues in the CDR3. V trimming: 5 bases; J trimming: 0 bases; junction bases outside the gene matches: 6. CDR3 in DNA: TGCGCCAGCAGGTGGACTAGCGGGAGCCCTAGCACAGATACGCAGTATTTT. Its translation is CASRWTSGSPSTDTQYF.

The chain carries TRBV25-1 and TRBJ1-3; D uncertain. The germline V and J ends were trimmed by 1 base and 4 bases, with 14 bases remaining between them. The germline V gene has CDR1 MGHDK and CDR2 SYGVNS. The CDR3 length is 16 residues. The CDR3 nucleotides read TGTGCCAGCAGTGAATCGGGGTACCTGGGAGGAAACACCATATATTTT. Its protein is CASSESGYLGGNTIYF. The complete variable domain, with remaining parts taken from reference TRBV25-1 and TRBJ1-3, reads EADIYQTPRYLVIGTGKKITLECSQTMGHDKMYWYQQDPGMELHLIHYSYGVNSTEKGDLSSESTVSRIRTEHFPLTLESARPSHTSQYLCASSESGYLGGNTIYFGEGSWLTVV.